This entry is about one T cell receptor (beta chain). The sample is drawn from a study of T cell changes during pregnancy in multiple sclerosis. CDR3 length: 14 residues. Deletions cut 5 bases from V and 6 bases from J, with 11 bases between. Germline CDR1 MGHRA, CDR2 YSYEKL. Measured with immunoSEQ multiplex PCR; TCRdb has only the in-frame clones, and not every one. The sample holds over 65,000 clones, just over 90% seen once. The sequence was obtained from a female donor with multiple sclerosis, enrolled in a pregnancy study. The chain uses TRBV4-1 and TRBJ1-6; tentatively, D is TRBD1 (6 bases). The material was peripheral blood, obtained in the first trimester of pregnancy. Here the CDR3 reads CASSVQGSNSPLHF. CDR3 in DNA: TGCGCCAGCAGCGTACAGGGATCTAATTCACCCCTCCACTTT.